This T cell receptor (beta chain) was recovered during a study of blood T cell repertoires in COVID-19. V was trimmed by 5 bases and J by 2 bases, leaving 7 bases between them. The CDR3 is made up of 13 amino acids. The germline gives CDR1 MDHEN, CDR2 SYDVKM. Sequenced by immunoSEQ multiplex PCR; TCRdb stores in-frame clones only, minus some. Among hundreds of thousands of clones listed, more than 75% were seen once. This clonotype was sampled from a man between 35 and 55 years old in a cohort exposed to, infected with or recovered from COVID-19 (not recorded which). The V and J genes are TRBV28 and TRBJ1-5; D not resolved. The sequencing input was PBMCs or T cells enriched from blood (not recorded which). CDR3 nucleotides: TGTGCCAGCAGTCCCTCGGGCAATCAGCCCCAGCATTTT. Amino acids: CASSPSGNQPQHF.